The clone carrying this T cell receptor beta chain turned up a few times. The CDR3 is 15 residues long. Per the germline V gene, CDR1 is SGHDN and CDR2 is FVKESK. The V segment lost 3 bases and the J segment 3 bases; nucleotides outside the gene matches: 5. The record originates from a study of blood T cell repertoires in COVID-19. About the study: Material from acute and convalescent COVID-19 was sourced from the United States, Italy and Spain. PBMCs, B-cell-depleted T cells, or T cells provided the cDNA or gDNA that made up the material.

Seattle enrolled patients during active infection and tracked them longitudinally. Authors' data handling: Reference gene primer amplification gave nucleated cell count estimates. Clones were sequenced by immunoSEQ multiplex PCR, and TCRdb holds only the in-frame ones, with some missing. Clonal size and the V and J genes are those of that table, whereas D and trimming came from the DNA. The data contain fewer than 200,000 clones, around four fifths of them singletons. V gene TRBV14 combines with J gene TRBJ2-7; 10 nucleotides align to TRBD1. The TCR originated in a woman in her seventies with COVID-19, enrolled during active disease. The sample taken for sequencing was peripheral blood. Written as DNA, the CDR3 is TGTGCCAGCAGCCATCCGGGGACAGGGGACTACGAGCAGTACTTC. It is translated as CASSHPGTGDYEQYF.